The TCR beta chain described here comes from a study of blood T cell repertoires in COVID-19. Across the study: Collection of acute and convalescent COVID-19 samples took place in the United States, Italy and Spain.

Authors' processing steps: By means of reference gene primer amplification, nucleated cell counts were estimated. Sequenced by immunoSEQ multiplex PCR; TCRdb stores in-frame clones only, minus some. V and J calls and clone size follow that table, whereas D and trimming were derived from the DNA. The table records approximately 250,000 clones, 70% to 90% of them present only once. Participants were placed into cohorts based on the clinical history they reported. Trimming removed 2 bases from V and 3 bases from J, with 5 bases in between. CDR3 size: 14 residues. The germline gives CDR1 MNHEY, CDR2 SMNVEV (reference sequence).

The source is a woman between 40 and 50 years old with acute COVID-19. The sequencing sample was made of PBMCs or T cells enriched from blood (not recorded which). The chain carries TRBV27 and TRBJ1-6; D possibly corresponds to TRBD1 (5 bases). The CDR3 reads CASSLDSYNSPLHF. CDR3 DNA sequence: TGTGCCAGCAGTTTAGACAGCTATAATTCACCCCTCCACTTT.